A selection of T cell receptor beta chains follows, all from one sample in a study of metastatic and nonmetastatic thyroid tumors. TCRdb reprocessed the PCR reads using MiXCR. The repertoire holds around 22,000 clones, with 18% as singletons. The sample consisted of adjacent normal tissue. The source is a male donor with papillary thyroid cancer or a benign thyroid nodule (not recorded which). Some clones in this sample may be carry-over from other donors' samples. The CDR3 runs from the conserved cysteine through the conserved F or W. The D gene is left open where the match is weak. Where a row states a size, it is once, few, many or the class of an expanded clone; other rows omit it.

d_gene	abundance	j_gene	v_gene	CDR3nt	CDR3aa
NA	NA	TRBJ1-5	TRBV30	TGTGCCTGGGGTGGTTCCGGGTGCCAACCCCAGCATTTT	CAWGGSGCQPQHF
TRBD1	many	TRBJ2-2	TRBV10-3	TGTGCCATCACAAACAGGGGTTCGAACACCGGGGAGCTGTTTTTT	CAITNRGSNTGELFF
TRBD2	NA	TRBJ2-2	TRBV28	TGTGCCAGCAGTTCATGGGGACTAGCGGGGCGACAGACGAACACTGGGGAGCTGTTTTTT	CASSSWGLAGRQTNTGELFF
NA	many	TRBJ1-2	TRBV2	TGTGCCAGCAGTGAGGGGGGGGGGTATGGCTACACCTTC	CASSEGGGYGYTF
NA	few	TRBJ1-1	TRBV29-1	TGCAGAGTCGTGGAGAGCAGGTACATCGGAGCTTTCTTT	CRVVESRYIGAFF
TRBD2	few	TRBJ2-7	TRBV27	TGTGCCAGCAGTTTAATTGCGGGAGATACCTACGAGCAGTACTTC	CASSLIAGDTYEQYF
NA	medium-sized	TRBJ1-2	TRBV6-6	TGTGCCAGCAGTTACTCGGCAGGGTACTATGGCTACACCTTC	CASSYSAGYYGYTF
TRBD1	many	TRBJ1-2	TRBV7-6	TGTGCCAGCAGCTCAAGGACAGGGAATGGCTACACCTTC	CASSSRTGNGYTF
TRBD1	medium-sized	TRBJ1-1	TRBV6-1	TGTGCCAGCAGTAGAGGGGGGACAGGGTTGACTGAAGCTTTCTTT	CASSRGGTGLTEAFF
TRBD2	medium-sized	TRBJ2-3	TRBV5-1	TGCGCCAGCAGGCCACGAACTAGCGCGGATACAGATACGCAGTATTTT	CASRPRTSADTDTQYF
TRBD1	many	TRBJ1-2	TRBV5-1	TGCGCCAGCAGCCAGGTAGACAGGGCCGTTAATGGCTACACCTTC	CASSQVDRAVNGYTF
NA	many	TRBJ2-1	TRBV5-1	TGCGCCAGCAGCTTACCGGGGGACAATGAGCAGTTCTTC	CASSLPGDNEQFF
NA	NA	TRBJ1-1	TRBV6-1	TGTGCCAGCAGCTCTAAGGCCATGGCCACTGTAGCTTTCTTT	CASSSKAMATVAFF
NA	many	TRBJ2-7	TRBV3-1	TGTGCCAGCAGCCTCGGGACGCCGGGCGAGCAGTACTTC	CASSLGTPGEQYF
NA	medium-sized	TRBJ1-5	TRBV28	TGTGCCAGCAGTTGGACTCCGGGCAATCAGCCCCAGCATTTT	CASSWTPGNQPQHF
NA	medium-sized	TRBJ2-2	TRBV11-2	TGTGCCAGCAGAGTCCGGGCCGGGGCCGGGGAGCTGTTTTTT	CASRVRAGAGELFF
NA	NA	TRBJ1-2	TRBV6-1	TGTGCCAGCAGTGAAGAGTGGGGGCACGGCTACACCTTC	CASSEEWGHGYTF
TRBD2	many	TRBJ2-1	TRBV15	TGTGCCACCAGCAGAGTAAGCGGGGCCAGCTCCTACAATGAGCAGTTCTTC	CATSRVSGASSYNEQFF
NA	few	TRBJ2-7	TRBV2	TGTGCCAGCAGCGAAGGGACGGTAGCTCCCGCCGAGCAGTACTTC	CASSEGTVAPAEQYF
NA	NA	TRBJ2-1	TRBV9	TGTGCCAGCAGAGTGCGCAATTCCTACAATGAGCAGTTCTTC	CASRVRNSYNEQFF
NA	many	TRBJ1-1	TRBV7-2	TGTGCCAGCAGCTCTCTTGGGGGGTCCACTGAAGCTTTCTTT	CASSSLGGSTEAFF
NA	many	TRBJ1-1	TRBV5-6	TGTGCCAGCAGCTTCCAGGTTATCATGAACACTGAAGCTTTCTTT	CASSFQVIMNTEAFF
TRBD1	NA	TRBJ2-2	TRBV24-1	TGTGCCACCAGTGAAGGAAGGGGGCGACCAGGGGAGCTGTTTTTT	CATSEGRGRPGELFF
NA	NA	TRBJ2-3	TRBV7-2	TGTGCCGGAATCTTAGTTGGAGCCCCAGATACGCAGTATTTT	CAGILVGAPDTQYF
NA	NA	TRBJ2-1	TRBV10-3	TGTGCCATCGGGGGTCTCAACAATGAGCAGTTCTTC	CAIGGLNNEQFF
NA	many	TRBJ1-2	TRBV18	TGTGCCAGCTCACCCTCCTCAGGCTACACCTTC	CASSPSSGYTF
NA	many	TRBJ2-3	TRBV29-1	TGCAGCGTTAAGATAGCGACCACAGATACGCAGTATTTT	CSVKIATTDTQYF
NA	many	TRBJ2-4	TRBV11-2	TGTGCCAGCAGCTTAGGGTCCAGGGGTTTGACCAAAAACATTCAGTACTTC	CASSLGSRGLTKNIQYF
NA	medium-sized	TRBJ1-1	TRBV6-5	TGTGCCAGCAGTTACGGTATGCAGGGCGGGTTCACTGAAGCTTTCTTT	CASSYGMQGGFTEAFF
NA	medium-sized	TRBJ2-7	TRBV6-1	TGTGCCAGCAGTCATGACAGAACCTACGAGCAGTACTTC	CASSHDRTYEQYF
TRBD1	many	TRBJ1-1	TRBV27	TGTGCCAGCAGTTTTAGCCGGACAGGAATTGGAGAAGCTTTCTTT	CASSFSRTGIGEAFF
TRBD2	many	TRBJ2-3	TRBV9	TGTGCCAGCAGCGTAGCTTGGAAAGCGGGGGGCACAGATACGCAGTATTTT	CASSVAWKAGGTDTQYF
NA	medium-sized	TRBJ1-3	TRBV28	TGTGCCGGAGGTGCGGGGGCAACGGGAAACACCATATATTTT	CAGGAGATGNTIYF
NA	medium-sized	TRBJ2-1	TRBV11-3	TGTGCCAGCAGCTTAGATACGGCTAGCGCCAATGAGCAGTTCTTC	CASSLDTASANEQFF
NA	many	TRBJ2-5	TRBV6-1	TGTGCCAGCAGTACCGGGACGGGAACCCAAGAGACCCAGTACTTC	CASSTGTGTQETQYF
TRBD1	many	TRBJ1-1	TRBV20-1	TGCAGTGCTAGAGACGCCGAGGGCAGGGGGCAAAACACTGAAGCTTTCTTT	CSARDAEGRGQNTEAFF
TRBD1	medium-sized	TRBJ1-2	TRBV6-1	TGTGCCAGCAGAACAGGGGGCGGAACGGTCGATGGCTACACCTTC	CASRTGGGTVDGYTF
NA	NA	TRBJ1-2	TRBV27	TGTGCCAGCAGTCCGACTCGCCGTAGGGGGGGCTACACCTTC	CASSPTRRRGGYTF
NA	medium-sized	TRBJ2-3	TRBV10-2	TGCGCCAGCAGTGCCCGGGCAGATACGCAGTATTTT	CASSARADTQYF
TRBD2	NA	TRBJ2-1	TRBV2	TGTGCCAGCGGACTAGCTGGAGGTACGTCATACAATGAGCAGTTCTTC	CASGLAGGTSYNEQFF
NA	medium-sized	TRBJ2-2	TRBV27	TGTGCCAGCAGTCCAAATCCTTACGGGGAGCTGTTTTTT	CASSPNPYGELFF
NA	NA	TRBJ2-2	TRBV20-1	TGCAGTGCTAGAGAAAGACGCCCCAGTGGGAACACCGGGGAGCTGTTTTTT	CSARERRPSGNTGELFF
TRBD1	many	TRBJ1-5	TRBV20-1	TGCAGTGCCACCGGAAGGGGGCGGGGGGGATTAAACAATCAGCCCCAGCATTTT	CSATGRGRGGLNNQPQHF
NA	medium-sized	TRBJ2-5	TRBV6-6	TGTGCCAGCAGTTACGACTCTTTGGGGGAGACCCAGTACTTC	CASSYDSLGETQYF
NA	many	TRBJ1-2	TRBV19	TGTGCCAGTAGTCCGCGACCTGGCCATGGCTACACCTTC	CASSPRPGHGYTF
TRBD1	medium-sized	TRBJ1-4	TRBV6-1	TGTGCCAGCACCCTAAGCGGGACAGGGGGCAAAAAACTGTTTTTT	CASTLSGTGGKKLFF
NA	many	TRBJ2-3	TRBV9	TGTGCCAGCAGCCCGCGGACAGTCACAGATACGCAGTATTTT	CASSPRTVTDTQYF
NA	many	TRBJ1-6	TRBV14	TGTGCCAGCAGCCCGCGCAGGGATTCACCCCTCCACTTT	CASSPRRDSPLHF
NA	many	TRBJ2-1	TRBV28	TGTGCCAGCAGTTTAGGGGTTCGTTTTAGGGGAACCTACAATGAGCAGTTCTTC	CASSLGVRFRGTYNEQFF
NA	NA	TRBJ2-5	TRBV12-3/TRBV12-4	TGTGCCAGCAGCGCCGTTCTGGGGGGCCAGTACTTC	CASSAVLGGQYF
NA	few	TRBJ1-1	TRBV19	TGTGCCAGTAGTCCTACCGGCCTCCTCCGGGCTTTCTTT	CASSPTGLLRAFF
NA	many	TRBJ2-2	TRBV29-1	TGCAGCGTTGAAGTGGGGGAGGGGGCCGGGGAGCTGTTTTTT	CSVEVGEGAGELFF
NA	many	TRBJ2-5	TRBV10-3	TGTGCCATCAGTGACCTAGACAGGCCTGAAGAGACCCAGTACTTC	CAISDLDRPEETQYF
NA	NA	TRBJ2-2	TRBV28	TGTGCCAGCAGTCTCTTCAGTGGTACCGGGGAGCTGTTTTTT	CASSLFSGTGELFF
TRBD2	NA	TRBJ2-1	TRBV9	TGTGCCAGCATCTTAGCTCTTAGTGGTAGCGGGAGTTATGAGCAGTTCTTC	CASILALSGSGSYEQFF
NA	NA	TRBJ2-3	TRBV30	TGTGCCTGGACTGGGATCTCCCGAGATACGCAGTATTTT	CAWTGISRDTQYF
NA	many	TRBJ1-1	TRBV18	TGTGCCAGCTCACCACCGGGCCTTCACACTGAAGCTTTCTTT	CASSPPGLHTEAFF
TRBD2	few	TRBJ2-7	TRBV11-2	TGTGCCAGCAGCTTAGATCGGGGCGGGAGCTCCTACGAGCAGTACTTC	CASSLDRGGSSYEQYF